One TCR beta chain is described in this entry. Relative to the germline gene, one junction end is altered; a read error may explain this. The sample comes from a study of control samples from healthy donors and cancer patients. Germline CDR1 SSHAT, CDR2 FNYEAQ (reference sequence). The CDR3 has 16 residues. The table came from immunoSEQ multiplex PCR; TCRdb's copy has only in-frame clones and leaves some out. The sample contains about 60,000 clones, roughly 87% of which appear only once. The chain is built from TRBV7-7 and TRBJ2-1, with 8 bases identical to TRBD2. This receptor was obtained from a man in his fifties in good health. The sample comprised blood. DNA for the CDR3: TGTGCTAGCAGCCTTAGCGGGACCAGCTCCTACAATGAGCAGTTCTTC. Protein product: CASSLSGTSSYNEQFF.